Here is one T cell receptor (beta chain) with its context. In this sample, this clonotype turned up a few times. Its antigen is not yet known. Nothing much larger sits one base from this clone, and base qualities are not available. The reads were generated on an Illumina HiSeq 1500. TCRdb passed the public sequencing reads through fastp at Q25 and MiXCR, retaining productive beta sequences. Each CDR3 protein appears once, grouped with its most common genes and DNA. The sample yields around 300,000 distinct CDR3 sequences; 9.5% were counted once. The top ten clones comprise about 4.5% of the sample. From the cysteine through the phenylalanine, the CDR3 covers 16 amino acids. Of the read, only the CDR3 DNA is kept; its 48 bases are in frame from base 1. V lost 3 bases and J lost 0 bases; the stretch between them is 15 bases long. This record belongs to a study of T cell repertoires in cytomegalovirus infection (dated by TCRdb to the late 2010s). The study in broad terms: Donor HLA type was relevant to the analysis, because carriage of CMV infection together with the matching HLA type was indicated by public TCR beta signatures.

On the study overall, not on this receptor specifically: Cumulative frequency of public TCR beta family members discriminated carriers of CMV infection plus the relevant HLA type in this cohort and an independent roughly 330-donor cohort. In the ex vivo response, HLA-C-restricted CMV-specific TCR beta clonotypes were dominant, and in two of eight donors the single most frequent clonotype came from this HLA-C-restricted group.

The rearrangement combines TRBV12-3 or TRBV12-4 with TRBJ2-7; the D region is possibly TRBD1 or TRBD2, each matching across 5 bases. The TCR comes from a human donor in good health (CMV status not recorded). Some clones in this sample may be carry-over from other donors' samples. The sample was PBMCs. At the DNA level, the sequence is TGTGCCAGCAGTTTTTTAGGGTCTGGGGGCTCCTACGAGCAGTACTTC. Its translation is CASSFLGSGGSYEQYF.